This TCR beta chain appears in the sequencing data of a study of graft-versus-host responses after intestinal transplantation. Study-wide results and caveats: Individuals who had graft-donor T cell macrochimerism had allografts that showed high graft-versus-host to host-versus-graft clonal ratios. Detected in recipient marrow were GvH clones, some of which were first observed in ileum or blood. Peak circulating GvH clone levels were associated with early post-transplant HvG declines.

Per germline, CDR1 SGHRS and CDR2 YFSETQ. V trimming: 3 bases; J trimming: 1 base; junction bases outside the gene matches: 3. The CDR3 extends over 14 amino acids. On this clone: Antigen: not known.

Assay used: immunoSEQ multiplex PCR; TCRdb lists only in-frame clones, some missing. Of 96,000 or so clones listed, about 90% are singletons. This clonotype was obtained from a human donor who received an intestinal transplant. The sample consisted of unstimulated CD4+ T cells sorted from spleen or lymph node cells, taken before intestinal transplant. The chain recombines TRBV5-1 with TRBJ1-1, with 7 bases lining up with TRBD1. CDR3: CASSSTGTNTEAFF. For the CDR3, the DNA is TGCGCCAGCAGCTCGACAGGGACGAACACTGAAGCTTTCTTT.